A selection of T cell receptor beta chains follows, all from one sample in a study of blood T cell repertoires in COVID-19. The assay was immunoSEQ multiplex PCR, and TCRdb's table has in-frame clones only and misses some. The table lists roughly 400,000 clones, roughly 87% of them singletons, with under 0.7% in the top ten. Sequencing was performed on PBMCs or T cells enriched from blood (not recorded which). The receptors stem from a man younger than 30 who had recovered from COVID-19. CDR3s include the opening cysteine and the closing phenylalanine or tryptophan. A D gene is named only where the DNA matches it firmly. Clone size is shown for a subset of rows, as once, few, many or a class of expanded clone.

size	V	J	D	CDR3	DNA
NA	TRBV19	TRBJ2-1	TRBD2	CASSLTSGVYNEQFF	TGTGCCAGTAGTCTCACTAGCGGGGTGTACAATGAGCAGTTCTTC
NA	TRBV27	TRBJ1-3	TRBD1	CASSPRQGGNTIYF	TGTGCCAGCAGTCCTCGACAGGGAGGAAACACCATATATTTT
NA	TRBV15	TRBJ1-6	TRBD1	CATSPRTGDSPLHF	TGTGCCACCAGCCCACGGACAGGGGATTCACCCCTCCACTTT
NA	TRBV6-6	TRBJ2-7	TRBD1	CASSRGQGAYEQYF	TGTGCCAGCAGCCGCGGACAGGGGGCGTACGAGCAGTACTTC
NA	TRBV13	TRBJ1-1	NA	CASSRRAGYAEAFF	TGTGCCAGCAGCCGACGGGCAGGGTACGCTGAAGCTTTCTTT
NA	TRBV18	TRBJ1-1	TRBD1	CASSGTGEAAEAFF	TGTGCCAGCTCAGGGACAGGGGAGGCCGCTGAAGCTTTCTTT
few	TRBV19	TRBJ1-5	NA	CASSLQDLGNQPQHF	TGTGCCAGTAGTTTGCAGGATCTGGGCAATCAGCCCCAGCATTTT
NA	TRBV5-4	TRBJ2-1	NA	CASSRYRAPYNEQFF	TGTGCCAGCAGCCGTTACAGGGCACCCTACAATGAGCAGTTCTTC
NA	TRBV28	TRBJ1-1	NA	CASRLGRGTEAFF	TGTGCCAGCCGCCTTGGACGGGGCACTGAAGCTTTCTTT
NA	TRBV18	TRBJ1-1	NA	CASSLYLGGDTEAFF	TGTGCCAGCTCACTCTATCTAGGGGGTGACACTGAAGCTTTCTTT
few	TRBV5-1	TRBJ1-6	NA	CASSLGPGNSPLHF	TGCGCCAGCAGCTTGGGTCCGGGGAATTCACCCCTCCACTTT
NA	TRBV7-8	TRBJ1-1	NA	CASSPLGGRGEAFF	TGTGCCAGCAGCCCTCTCGGCGGACGGGGTGAAGCTTTCTTT
NA	TRBV7-8	TRBJ1-1	TRBD1	CASSHDLDRGPLITEAFF	TGTGCCAGCAGCCATGACCTGGACAGGGGGCCGCTTATCACTGAAGCTTTCTTT
once	TRBV4-1	TRBJ1-1	NA	CASSHRGSTEAFF	TGCGCCAGCAGCCACAGGGGATCCACTGAAGCTTTCTTT
once	TRBV24-1	TRBJ2-2	TRBD1	CATSDLTGDTGELFF	TGTGCCACCAGTGATTTGACAGGGGACACCGGGGAGCTGTTTTTT
NA	TRBV5-1	TRBJ2-4	NA	CASSLVSSGTTGAKNIQYF	TGCGCCAGCAGCTTGGTGTCTAGCGGAACCACAGGGGCCAAAAACATTCAGTACTTC
NA	TRBV2	TRBJ1-5	NA	CASSEGGGGFQPQHF	TGTGCCAGCAGTGAAGGTGGTGGGGGGTTTCAGCCCCAGCATTTT
NA	TRBV18	TRBJ1-2	NA	CASSPTRQDSYGYTF	TGTGCCAGCTCACCAACTAGGCAGGACAGCTATGGCTACACCTTC
NA	TRBV5-1	TRBJ2-1	NA	CASSLAEGLVGEQFF	TGCGCCAGCAGCTTGGCCGAGGGACTCGTCGGTGAGCAGTTCTTC
NA	TRBV6-5	TRBJ1-5	TRBD1	CASTEQGGNQPQHF	TGTGCCAGCACCGAACAGGGGGGAAATCAGCCCCAGCATTTT
NA	TRBV27	TRBJ2-5	TRBD2	CASSFSPGLASEGTQYF	TGTGCCAGCAGTTTTTCCCCGGGACTAGCGTCGGAGGGGACCCAGTACTTC
NA	TRBV28	TRBJ2-1	NA	CASSLSSPRGLSEQFF	TGTGCCAGCAGTTTAAGTTCGCCCCGAGGACTCAGTGAGCAGTTCTTC
NA	TRBV5-1	TRBJ2-7	TRBD1	CASSQTGEYEQYF	TGCGCCAGCAGCCAAACAGGGGAATACGAGCAGTACTTC
NA	TRBV2	TRBJ1-5	TRBD1	CASYSGTGDQPQHF	TGTGCCAGCTATTCCGGGACAGGGGATCAGCCCCAGCATTTT
NA	TRBV28	TRBJ1-2	TRBD1	CASSLQGGGYGYTF	TGTGCCAGCAGTCTTCAAGGGGGCGGCTATGGCTACACCTTC
NA	TRBV30	TRBJ2-2	NA	CAWSVEGSGELFF	TGTGCCTGGAGTGTGGAGGGATCCGGGGAGCTGTTTTTT
NA	TRBV12-3/TRBV12-4	TRBJ1-1	NA	CASSLANTEAFF	TGTGCCAGCAGTTTGGCGAACACTGAAGCTTTCTTT
NA	TRBV5-4	TRBJ2-5	NA	CASRMWGVGETQYF	TGTGCCAGCAGGATGTGGGGGGTCGGGGAGACCCAGTACTTC
NA	TRBV2	TRBJ2-7	TRBD2	CASSRLAGVLEQYF	TGTGCCAGCAGTCGACTAGCGGGAGTTTTAGAGCAGTACTTC
few	TRBV30	TRBJ1-6	NA	CAWSVSRRFSPLHF	TGTGCCTGGAGTGTGAGCAGGAGGTTCTCACCCCTCCACTTT
NA	TRBV7-3	TRBJ1-4	TRBD1	CASSPTRPGQNNEKLFF	TGTGCCAGCAGCCCTACGAGGCCGGGACAGAATAATGAAAAACTGTTTTTT
NA	TRBV5-1	TRBJ1-1	TRBD1	CASGGQGGTEAFF	TGCGCCAGCGGCGGACAGGGAGGGACTGAAGCTTTCTTT
NA	TRBV5-6	TRBJ2-2	NA	CASSPTPRVSGELFF	TGTGCCAGCAGCCCAACCCCCAGGGTTTCCGGGGAGCTGTTTTTT
NA	TRBV19	TRBJ2-2	NA	CASSIGSNSNTGELFF	TGTGCCAGTAGTATAGGATCAAACTCGAACACCGGGGAGCTGTTTTTT
NA	TRBV5-1	TRBJ2-5	TRBD1	CASSSGQGVAVYF	TGCGCCAGCAGCTCGGGACAGGGGGTGGCTGTGTACTTC
NA	TRBV10-3	TRBJ2-1	NA	CAISGTSGEQFF	TGTGCCATCAGTGGAACAAGCGGGGAGCAGTTCTTC
NA	TRBV9	TRBJ2-7	TRBD2	CASSVGTSSDYEQYF	TGTGCCAGCAGCGTAGGGACTAGCTCCGACTACGAGCAGTACTTC
NA	TRBV15	TRBJ2-5	TRBD2	CATSRDASGQETQYF	TGTGCCACCAGCAGAGATGCTAGCGGGCAAGAGACCCAGTACTTC
NA	TRBV25-1	TRBJ1-1	NA	CASSRGTENTEAFF	TGTGCCAGCAGTCGCGGGACGGAGAACACTGAAGCTTTCTTT
NA	TRBV3-1/TRBV3-2	TRBJ1-6	TRBD1	CASSQGQGVKNSPLHF	TGTGCCAGCAGCCAAGGGCAGGGGGTCAAGAATTCACCCCTCCACTTT
NA	TRBV5-1	TRBJ1-6	NA	CASRGGSSYNSPLHF	TGCGCCAGCAGAGGCGGGAGCTCCTATAATTCACCCCTCCACTTT
NA	TRBV10-3	TRBJ2-3	NA	CAISELGGKTTDTQYF	TGTGCCATCAGTGAACTGGGGGGAAAGACCACAGATACGCAGTATTTT
NA	TRBV28	TRBJ1-2	TRBD1	CASSFWQGAGGYTF	TGTGCCAGCAGTTTTTGGCAGGGGGCCGGGGGCTACACCTTC
NA	TRBV19	TRBJ1-5	TRBD1	CASSIWRTGGRQPQHF	TGTGCCAGTAGTATTTGGCGAACAGGGGGGCGTCAGCCCCAGCATTTT
NA	TRBV5-1	TRBJ1-2	NA	CASSLGGPFDSAAYGYTF	TGCGCCAGCAGCTTGGGGGGTCCATTCGACAGTGCTGCTTATGGCTACACCTTC
NA	TRBV6-2/TRBV6-3	TRBJ1-2	NA	CASSPQPTKVVHYGYTF	TGTGCCAGCAGCCCTCAGCCGACAAAAGTGGTTCACTATGGCTACACCTTC
NA	TRBV3-1/TRBV3-2	TRBJ1-4	TRBD1	CASSQKGQVDNKKLFF	TGTGCCAGCAGCCAAAAGGGACAGGTCGATAATAAAAAACTGTTTTTT
NA	TRBV5-4	TRBJ2-1	TRBD2	CASSLVVAGGNEQFF	TGTGCCAGCAGCTTGGTGGTTGCGGGAGGTAATGAGCAGTTCTTC
NA	TRBV7-8	TRBJ2-5	NA	CASSLATGRGRPGDF	TGTGCCAGCAGCTTGGCTACGGGGCGGGGCCGACCCGGGGACTTC
NA	TRBV7-6	TRBJ1-3	NA	CASSLAPLSGNTIYF	TGTGCCAGCAGCTTAGCCCCACTCTCTGGAAACACCATATATTTT
NA	TRBV29-1	TRBJ1-1	NA	CSSWGGFGTEAFF	TGCAGCTCTTGGGGGGGTTTTGGCACTGAAGCTTTCTTT
NA	TRBV2	TRBJ1-1	NA	CASSEVGGDTEAFF	TGTGCCAGCAGTGAAGTCGGGGGAGACACTGAAGCTTTCTTT
NA	TRBV11-1	TRBJ2-7	NA	CASSPGGWASSYEQYF	TGTGCCAGCAGCCCCGGAGGCTGGGCCAGCTCCTACGAGCAGTACTTC
NA	TRBV5-5	TRBJ1-3	TRBD1	CASSSPTGQGSGNTIYF	TGTGCCAGCAGCTCGCCCACGGGACAGGGCTCTGGAAACACCATATATTTT
NA	TRBV15	TRBJ2-7	NA	CATSTGLGEQYF	TGTGCCACCAGCACGGGTCTTGGCGAGCAGTACTTC
once	TRBV28	TRBJ2-7	TRBD2	CASSLRGSGRYEQYF	TGTGCCAGCAGTTTAAGGGGTAGCGGGAGGTACGAGCAGTACTTC
once	TRBV7-3	TRBJ2-2	NA	CASSPNTGELFF	TGTGCCAGCAGCCCTAACACCGGGGAGCTGTTTTTT
NA	TRBV14	TRBJ2-1	NA	CASSLRSSYNEQFF	TGTGCCAGCAGCCTCAGAAGCTCCTACAATGAGCAGTTCTTC
NA	TRBV10-2	TRBJ2-7	NA	CASSEGGATEQYF	TGCGCCAGCAGTGAAGGGGGGGCGACCGAGCAGTACTTC
NA	TRBV18	TRBJ1-4	TRBD1	CASSPRQGATNEKLFF	TGTGCCAGCTCACCCCGACAGGGTGCAACTAATGAAAAACTGTTTTTT